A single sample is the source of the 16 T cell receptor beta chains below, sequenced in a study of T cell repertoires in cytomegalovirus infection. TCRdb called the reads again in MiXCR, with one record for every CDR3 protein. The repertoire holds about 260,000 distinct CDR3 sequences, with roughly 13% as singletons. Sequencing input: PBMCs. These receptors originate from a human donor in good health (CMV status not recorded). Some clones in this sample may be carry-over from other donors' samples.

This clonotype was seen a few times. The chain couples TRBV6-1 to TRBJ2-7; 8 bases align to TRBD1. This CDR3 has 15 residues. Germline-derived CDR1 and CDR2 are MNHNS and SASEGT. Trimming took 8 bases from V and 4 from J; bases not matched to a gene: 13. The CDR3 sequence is CASGSPGQASYEQYF. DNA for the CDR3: TGTGCCAGCGGAAGTCCGGGACAGGCCTCTTACGAGCAGTACTTC.

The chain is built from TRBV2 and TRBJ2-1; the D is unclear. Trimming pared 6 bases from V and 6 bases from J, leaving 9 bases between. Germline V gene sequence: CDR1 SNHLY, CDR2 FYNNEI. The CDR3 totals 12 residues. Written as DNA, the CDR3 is TGTGCCAGCAGGGGTCAAGGCAATGAGCAGTTCTTC. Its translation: CASRGQGNEQFF.

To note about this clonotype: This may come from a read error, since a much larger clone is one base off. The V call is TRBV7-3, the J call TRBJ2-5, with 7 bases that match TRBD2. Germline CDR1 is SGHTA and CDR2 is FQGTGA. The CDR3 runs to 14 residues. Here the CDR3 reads CASSTTSEQETRYF. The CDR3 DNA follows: TGTGCCAGCAGCACAACTAGCGAGCAAGAGACCCGGTACTTC.

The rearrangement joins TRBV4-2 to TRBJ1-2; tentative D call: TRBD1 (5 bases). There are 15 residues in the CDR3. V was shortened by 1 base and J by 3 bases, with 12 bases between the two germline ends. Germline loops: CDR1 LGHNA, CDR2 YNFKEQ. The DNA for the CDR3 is TGTGCCAGCAGCCAAGGCGAGGGGCAAGACTATGGCTACACCTTC. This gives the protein CASSQGEGQDYGYTF.

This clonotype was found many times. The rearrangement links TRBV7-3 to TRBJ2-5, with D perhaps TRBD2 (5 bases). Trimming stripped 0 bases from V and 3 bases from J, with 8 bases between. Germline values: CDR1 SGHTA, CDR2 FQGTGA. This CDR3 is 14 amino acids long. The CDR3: CASSLTGVEETQYF. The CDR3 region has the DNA TGTGCCAGCAGCTTAACGGGAGTGGAAGAGACCCAGTACTTC.

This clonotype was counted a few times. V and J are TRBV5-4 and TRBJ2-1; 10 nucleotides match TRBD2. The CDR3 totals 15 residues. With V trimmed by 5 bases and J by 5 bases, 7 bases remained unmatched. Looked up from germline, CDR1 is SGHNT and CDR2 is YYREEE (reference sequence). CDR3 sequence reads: CASRALAGPHNEQFF. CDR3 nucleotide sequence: TGTGCCAGCAGGGCACTAGCGGGACCCCACAATGAGCAGTTCTTC.

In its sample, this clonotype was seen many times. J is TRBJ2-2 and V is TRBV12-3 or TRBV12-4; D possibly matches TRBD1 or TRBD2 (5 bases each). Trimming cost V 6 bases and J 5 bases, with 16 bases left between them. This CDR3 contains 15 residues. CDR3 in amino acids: CASSRRDGETGELFF. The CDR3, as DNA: TGTGCCAGCAGCCGCAGGGACGGCGAAACCGGGGAGCTGTTTTTT.

CDR3 amino acids: CSATDGVQYF. CDR3 sequence (DNA): TGCAGTGCAACGGACGGAGTTCAGTACTTC. The chain links TRBV20-1 to TRBJ2-4; D gene ambiguous. There are 10 residues in the CDR3. Trimming took 6 bases from V and 11 from J, leaving 11 bases between them. The germline gives CDR1 DFQATT, CDR2 SNEGSKA (reference sequence).

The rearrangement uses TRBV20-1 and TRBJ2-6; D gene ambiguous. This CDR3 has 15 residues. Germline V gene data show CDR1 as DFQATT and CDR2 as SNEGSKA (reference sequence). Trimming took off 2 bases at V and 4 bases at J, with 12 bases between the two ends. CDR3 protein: CSARLSKWGANVLTF. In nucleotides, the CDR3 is TGCAGTGCTAGACTCTCAAAGTGGGGGGCCAACGTCCTGACTTTC.

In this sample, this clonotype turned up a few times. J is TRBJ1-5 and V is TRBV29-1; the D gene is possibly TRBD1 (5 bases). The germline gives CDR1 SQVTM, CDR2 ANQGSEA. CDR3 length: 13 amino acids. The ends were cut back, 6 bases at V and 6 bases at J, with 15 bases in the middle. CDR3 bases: TGCAGCGTCAGCAGCAACGGGGCTCAGCCCCAGCATTTT. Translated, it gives CSVSSNGAQPQHF.

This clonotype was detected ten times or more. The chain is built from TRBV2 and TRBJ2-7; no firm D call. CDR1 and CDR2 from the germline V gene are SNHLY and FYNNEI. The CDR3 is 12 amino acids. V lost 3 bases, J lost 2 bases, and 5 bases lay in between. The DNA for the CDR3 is TGTGCCAGCAGTGAGGGTCCCTACGAGCAGTACTTC. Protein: CASSEGPYEQYF.

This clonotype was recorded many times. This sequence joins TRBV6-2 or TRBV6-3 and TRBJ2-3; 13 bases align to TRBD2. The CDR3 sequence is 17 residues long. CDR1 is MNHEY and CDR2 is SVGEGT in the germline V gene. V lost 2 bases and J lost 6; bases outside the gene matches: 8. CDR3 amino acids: CASSYSWTSGSLDTQYF. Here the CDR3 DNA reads TGTGCCAGCAGTTACAGCTGGACTAGCGGGAGCTTGGATACGCAGTATTTT.

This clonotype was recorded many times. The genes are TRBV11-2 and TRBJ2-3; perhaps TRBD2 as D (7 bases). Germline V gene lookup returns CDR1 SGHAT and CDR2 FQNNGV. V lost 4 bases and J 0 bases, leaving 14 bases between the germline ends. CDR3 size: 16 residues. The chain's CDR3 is CASSSWGGPSTDTQYF. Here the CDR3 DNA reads TGTGCCAGCAGCTCATGGGGGGGGCCGAGCACAGATACGCAGTATTTT.

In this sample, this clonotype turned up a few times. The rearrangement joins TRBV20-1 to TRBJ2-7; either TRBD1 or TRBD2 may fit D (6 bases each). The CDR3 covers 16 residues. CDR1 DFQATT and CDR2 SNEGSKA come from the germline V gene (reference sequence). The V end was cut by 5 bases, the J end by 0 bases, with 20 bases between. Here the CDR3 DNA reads TGCAGTGCTGGGGGGCGGCCAGTACGAAGCTCCTACGAGCAGTACTTC. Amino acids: CSAGGRPVRSSYEQYF.

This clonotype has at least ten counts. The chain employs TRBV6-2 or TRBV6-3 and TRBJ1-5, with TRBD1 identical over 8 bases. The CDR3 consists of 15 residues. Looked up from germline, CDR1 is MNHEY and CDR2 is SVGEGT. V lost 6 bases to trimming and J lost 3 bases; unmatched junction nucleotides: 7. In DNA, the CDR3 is TGTGCCAGCAGACCCGCGACAGGGGACAATCAGCCCCAGCATTTT. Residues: CASRPATGDNQPQHF.

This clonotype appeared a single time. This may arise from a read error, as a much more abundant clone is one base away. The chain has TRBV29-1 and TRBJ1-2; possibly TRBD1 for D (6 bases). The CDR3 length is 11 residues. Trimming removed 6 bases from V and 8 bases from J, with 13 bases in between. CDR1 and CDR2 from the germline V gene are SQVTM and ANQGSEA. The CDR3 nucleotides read TGCAGCGTAAGGGCAGGGGAAGGCTACACCTTC. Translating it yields CSVRAGEGYTF.